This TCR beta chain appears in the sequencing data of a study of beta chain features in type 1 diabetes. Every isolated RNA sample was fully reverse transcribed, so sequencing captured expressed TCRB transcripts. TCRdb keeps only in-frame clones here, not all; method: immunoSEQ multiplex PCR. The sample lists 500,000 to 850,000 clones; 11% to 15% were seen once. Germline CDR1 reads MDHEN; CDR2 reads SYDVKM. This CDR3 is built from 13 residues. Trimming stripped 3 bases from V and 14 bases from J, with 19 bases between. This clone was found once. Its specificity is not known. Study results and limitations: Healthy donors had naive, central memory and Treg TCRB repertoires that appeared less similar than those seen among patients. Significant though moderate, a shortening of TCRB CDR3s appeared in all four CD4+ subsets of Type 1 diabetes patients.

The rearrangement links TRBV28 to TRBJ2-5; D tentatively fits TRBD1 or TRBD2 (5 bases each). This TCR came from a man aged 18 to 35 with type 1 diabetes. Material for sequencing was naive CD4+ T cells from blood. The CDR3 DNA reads TGTGCCAGCAGTTTTGGGTGGGGCCTAGCAGGTTACTTC. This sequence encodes CASSFGWGLAGYF.